The 7 T cell receptor beta chains in this list originate from one sample, sequenced in a study of T cell clonality in common variable immunodeficiency (dated by TCRdb to about 2015). Overall study outcomes, separate from this receptor: Fewer deletions and N-nucleotide insertions were reportedly observed in CVID TCRbeta sequences, and highly modified clones with 13 or more V deletions were reportedly absent from CVID TCRbeta sequences.

Receptor amplification or capture employed the immunoSEQ multiplex PCR assay. TCRdb obtained this table from immuneACCESS and retained in-frame rearrangements with V and J assigned. These tables miss some clones; where compared with another copy, unresolved V genes account for less than half of the shortfall, and the remainder is unexplained. This sample is represented by approximately 17,000 clones, with no singletons among them. Of the sample, approximately 15% falls within the top ten clones. These receptors' targets are unknown. The sequenced sample was peripheral blood mononuclear cells. The receptors shown here come from a human donor with common variable immunodeficiency.

This clone was detected many times. Sequencing ends 3 residues short of the CDR3 end; the germline J gene provides the rest. The gene calls are TRBV7-9 and TRBJ1-2; D unresolved. Germline lookup yields CDR1 SEHNR and CDR2 FQNEAQ (reference sequence). CDR3 length: 15 residues. CDR3 DNA, as far as it was read: TGTGCCAGCAGCTTAGGTTCCAGGACGGGGTCGGGC. Its translation is CASSLGSRTGSG. The entire CDR3 is CASSLGSRTGSGYTF.

This clone came up a few times. The read ends 3 residues shy of where the CDR3 ends; the end is completed using the germline J gene. The J gene is TRBJ2-5, the V gene TRBV18; 7 bases are a match to TRBD2. The germline V gene has CDR1 KGHSH and CDR2 LQKENI. V gave up 3 bases and J gave up 3 bases; unmatched junction bases: 4. The CDR3 loop spans 14 amino acids. CDR3 sequence: CASSPASGKETQYF. Partial CDR3 DNA: TGTGCCAGCTCACCGGCTAGCGGAAAAGAGACC.

This clone was recorded many times. The read halts 3 residues ahead of the CDR3 end, with the missing end drawn from the germline J gene. The chain couples TRBV13 to TRBJ2-3; TRBD2 matches 10 bases. Per germline, CDR1 PRHDT and CDR2 FYEKMQ (reference sequence). The CDR3 covers 17 residues. Trimming took 4 bases from V and 2 from J; bases not matched to a gene: 9. This CDR3 reads CASSSLTSGALTDTQYF. The sequenced CDR3 bases are TGTGCCAGCAGCTCCTTAACTAGCGGGGCCCTCACAGATACG.

This clone was counted ten times or more. Read coverage stops 3 residues before the CDR3 terminus; the germline J gene supplies the remainder. The genes are TRBV7-8 and TRBJ2-1, with a possible D match to TRBD2 (5 bases). V was shortened by 1 base and J by 2 bases, with 9 bases between the two germline ends. CDR1 SGHVS and CDR2 FQNEAQ come from the germline V gene. The CDR3 is made up of 15 amino acids. CDR3 protein: CASSLGLATYNEQFF. The sequenced part of the CDR3 DNA is TGTGCCAGCAGCTTAGGGCTAGCCACCTACAATGAG.

This clone was observed a handful of times. The read halts 3 residues ahead of the CDR3 end, with the missing end drawn from the germline J gene. The chain links TRBV7-9 to TRBJ2-7, with 8 bases that match TRBD1. Per the germline V gene, CDR1 is SEHNR and CDR2 is FQNEAQ (reference sequence). CDR3 size: 14 residues. V lost 2 bases to trimming and J lost 0 bases; unmatched junction nucleotides: 0. This chain's CDR3 is CASSLTGGSYEQYF. Partial CDR3 DNA: TGTGCCAGCAGCTTAACAGGGGGCTCCTACGAG.

This clone was observed a handful of times. The CDR3 extends 3 residues past the end of the read, so its final part is completed from the germline J gene. This chain joins TRBV18 and TRBJ1-1; D not resolved. CDR1 is KGHSH and CDR2 is LQKENI in the germline V gene. The V end was cut by 1 base, the J end by 4 bases, with 13 bases between. CDR3 length: 15 amino acids. The sequenced part of the CDR3 DNA is TGTGCCAGCTCACCACACAGTGGACTTTCCACTGAA. This gives the protein CASSPHSGLSTE. The complete CDR3 protein is CASSPHSGLSTEAFF. The whole variable domain, remainder taken from reference TRBV18 and TRBJ1-1, is NAGVMQNPRHLVRRRGQEARLRCSPMKGHSHVYWYRQLPEEGLKFMVYLQKENIIDESGMPKERFSAEFPKEGPSILRIQQVVRGDSAAYFCASSPHSGLSTEAFFGQGTRLTVV.

This clone occurred many times. The read comes to an end 3 residues before the CDR3 does, leaving the germline J gene to fill in the end. The J gene is TRBJ1-1, the V gene TRBV18; 7 bases align to TRBD1. Unmatched junction bases numbered 12, after V lost 5 bases and J lost 0 bases. The germline CDR1 and CDR2 sequences are KGHSH and LQKENI. The CDR3 sequence is 17 residues long. The CDR3 sequence: CASSTVSQGKLNTEAFF. CDR3 DNA, as far as it was read: TGTGCCAGCTCAACAGTCTCACAGGGGAAACTGAACACTGAA.